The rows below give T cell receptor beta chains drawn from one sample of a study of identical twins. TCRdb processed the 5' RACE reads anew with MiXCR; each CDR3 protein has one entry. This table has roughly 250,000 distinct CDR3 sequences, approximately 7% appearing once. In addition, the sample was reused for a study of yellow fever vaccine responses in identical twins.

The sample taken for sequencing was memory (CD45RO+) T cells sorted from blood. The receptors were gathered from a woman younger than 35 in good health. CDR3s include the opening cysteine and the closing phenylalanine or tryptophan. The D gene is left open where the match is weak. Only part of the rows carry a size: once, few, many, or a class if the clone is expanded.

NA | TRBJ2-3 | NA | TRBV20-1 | CSARGGANTQYF | TGCAGTGCTAGAGGTGGTGCAAATACGCAGTATTTT
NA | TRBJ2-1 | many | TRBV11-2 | CASSLEGGVTGYSYNEQFF | TGTGCCAGCAGCTTAGAGGGGGGAGTGACAGGGTATTCCTACAATGAGCAGTTCTTC
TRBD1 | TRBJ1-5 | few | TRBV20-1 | CSASRRGQSNQPQHF | TGCAGTGCTAGCCGCAGGGGGCAGAGCAATCAGCCCCAGCATTTT
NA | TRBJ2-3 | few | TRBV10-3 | CAISDSTDTQYF | TGTGCCATCAGTGACAGCACAGATACGCAGTATTTT
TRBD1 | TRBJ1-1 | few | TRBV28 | CASSFGTGGGWTEAFF | TGTGCCAGCAGTTTCGGGACAGGGGGCGGGTGGACTGAAGCTTTCTTT
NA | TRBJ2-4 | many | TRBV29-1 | CSVASRDIQYF | TGCAGCGTTGCCTCCAGGGACATTCAGTACTTC
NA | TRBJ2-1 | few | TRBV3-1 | CASSQTKDEQFF | TGTGCCAGCAGCCAGACAAAGGATGAGCAGTTCTTC
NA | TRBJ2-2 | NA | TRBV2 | CASKYQANTGELFF | TGTGCCAGCAAGTATCAGGCGAACACCGGGGAGCTGTTTTTT
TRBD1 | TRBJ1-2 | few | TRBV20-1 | CSARDSGGPYTF | TGCAGTGCTAGAGATTCAGGGGGCCCTTACACCTTC
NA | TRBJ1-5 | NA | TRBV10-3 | CAISDGGDSNQPQHF | TGTGCCATCAGTGATGGGGGCGATAGCAATCAGCCCCAGCATTTT
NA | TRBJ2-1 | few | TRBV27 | CASSEDRTAYNEQFF | TGTGCCAGCAGTGAGGACCGAACGGCCTACAATGAGCAGTTCTTC
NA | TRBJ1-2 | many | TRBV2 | CASGGYYGYTF | TGTGCCAGTGGAGGGTACTATGGCTACACCTTC
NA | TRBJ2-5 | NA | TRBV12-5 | CASGLGVQETQYF | TGTGCTAGTGGTTTGGGGGTTCAAGAGACCCAGTACTTC
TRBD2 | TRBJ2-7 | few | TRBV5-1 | CASSLKAGLAAYEQYF | TGCGCCAGCAGCTTAAAAGCGGGACTAGCGGCCTACGAGCAGTACTTC
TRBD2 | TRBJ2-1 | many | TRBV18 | CASSPASGSRINEQFF | TGTGCCAGCTCACCCGCTAGCGGGAGTAGAATAAATGAGCAGTTCTTC
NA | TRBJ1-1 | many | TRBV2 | CASSGGGTEAFF | TGTGCCAGCAGTGGGGGCGGCACTGAAGCTTTCTTT
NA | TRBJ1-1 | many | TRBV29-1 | CSVQQGTEAFF | TGCAGCGTTCAACAGGGAACTGAAGCTTTCTTT
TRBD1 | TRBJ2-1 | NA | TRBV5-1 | CASSLRGQGEQFF | TGCGCCAGCAGTCTCAGGGGGCAGGGGGAGCAGTTCTTC
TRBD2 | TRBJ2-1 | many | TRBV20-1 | CSARDTSGGASREQFF | TGCAGTGCTAGAGATACTAGCGGGGGGGCCTCTCGCGAGCAGTTCTTC
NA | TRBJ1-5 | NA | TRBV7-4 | CASSLVCRHSNQPQHF | TGTGCCAGCAGCTTAGTTTGCAGGCATAGCAATCAGCCCCAGCATTTT
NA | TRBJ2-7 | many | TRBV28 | CASRSRGGTAPYEQYF | TGTGCCAGTAGGAGCAGAGGAGGGACAGCACCTTACGAGCAGTACTTC
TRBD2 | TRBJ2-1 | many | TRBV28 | CASSLVSGGYNEQFF | TGTGCCAGCAGTTTAGTTTCGGGGGGGTACAATGAGCAGTTCTTC
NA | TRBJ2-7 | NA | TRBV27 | CATSRRPSYEQYF | TGTGCCACCAGCCGGCGACCCTCCTACGAGCAGTACTTC
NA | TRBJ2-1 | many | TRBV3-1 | CASSPLPRDEQFF | TGTGCCAGCAGCCCCCTCCCCCGTGATGAGCAGTTCTTC
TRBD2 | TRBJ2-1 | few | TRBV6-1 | CASSNIAGVDTEQFF | TGTGCCAGCAGTAATATAGCGGGAGTGGACACTGAGCAGTTCTTC
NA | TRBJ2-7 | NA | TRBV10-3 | CAISGVAEISYEQYF | TGTGCCATCAGTGGCGTAGCGGAAATCTCCTACGAGCAGTACTTC
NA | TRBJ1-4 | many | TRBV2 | CASYDLKLFF | TGTGCCAGCTACGACTTGAAACTGTTTTTT
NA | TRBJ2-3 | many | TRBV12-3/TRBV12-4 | CASSLAPGGTRTDTQYF | TGTGCCAGCAGTTTAGCGCCGGGCGGGACCCGCACAGATACGCAGTATTTT
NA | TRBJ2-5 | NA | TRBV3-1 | CASSPRYTAHHQETQYF | TGTGCCAGCAGCCCCAGGTACACCGCACACCACCAAGAGACCCAGTACTTC
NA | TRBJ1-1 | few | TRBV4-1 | CASSQASRAFF | TGCGCCAGCAGCCAAGCCTCTAGGGCTTTCTTT
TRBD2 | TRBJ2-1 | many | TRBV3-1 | CASSQDVWTSGTLDEQFF | TGTGCCAGCAGCCAAGACGTTTGGACTAGCGGGACACTCGATGAGCAGTTCTTC
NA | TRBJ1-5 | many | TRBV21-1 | CASSATDRNQPQHF | TGTGCCAGCAGCGCTACCGACCGGAATCAGCCCCAGCATTTT
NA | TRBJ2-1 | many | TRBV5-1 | CASSLRTYNEQFF | TGCGCCAGCAGCTTGCGAACCTACAATGAGCAGTTCTTC
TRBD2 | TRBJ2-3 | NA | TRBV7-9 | CASSSSGTSMSDTQYF | TGTGCCAGCAGCTCCTCAGGGACTAGCATGAGCGATACGCAGTATTTT
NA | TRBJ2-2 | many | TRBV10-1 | CASSDGGLDTGELFF | TGCGCCAGCAGTGATGGGGGTTTGGACACCGGGGAGCTGTTTTTT
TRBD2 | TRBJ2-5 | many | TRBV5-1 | CASSLALAGTGETQYF | TGCGCCAGCAGCTTGGCACTAGCGGGGACGGGAGAGACCCAGTACTTC
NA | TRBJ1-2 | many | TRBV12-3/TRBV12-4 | CASRGDSNYGYTF | TGTGCCAGCAGAGGAGACAGTAACTATGGCTACACCTTC
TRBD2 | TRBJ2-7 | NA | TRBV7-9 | CASSSRSGRAYEQYF | TGTGCCAGCAGCTCCCGTAGCGGGAGAGCCTACGAGCAGTACTTC
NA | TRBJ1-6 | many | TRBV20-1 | CSARDSPIGNSPLHF | TGCAGTGCTAGAGATAGTCCAATTGGAAATTCACCCCTCCACTTT
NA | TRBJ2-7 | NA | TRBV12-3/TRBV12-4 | CASSLVGTWNEQYF | TGTGCCAGCAGTTTAGTGGGGACATGGAACGAGCAGTACTTC
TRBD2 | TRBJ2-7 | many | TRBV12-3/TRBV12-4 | CASSLGLASYEQYF | TGTGCCAGCAGCCTCGGACTAGCTTCCTACGAGCAGTACTTC
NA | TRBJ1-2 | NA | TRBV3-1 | CASSSRGGSTGYTF | TGTGCCAGCAGCTCCCGGGGGGGTTCGACTGGCTACACCTTC
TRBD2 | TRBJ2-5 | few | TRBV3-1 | CASSQGTPGTSAGEGTQYF | TGTGCCAGCAGCCAAGGTACCCCAGGGACTAGCGCGGGCGAAGGGACCCAGTACTTC
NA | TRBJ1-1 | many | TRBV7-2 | CASSLVGGMNTEAFF | TGTGCCAGCAGCTTAGTGGGGGGGATGAACACTGAAGCTTTCTTT
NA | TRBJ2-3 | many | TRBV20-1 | CSAIEGAGSADTQYF | TGCAGTGCTATAGAGGGGGCGGGGTCGGCAGATACGCAGTATTTT
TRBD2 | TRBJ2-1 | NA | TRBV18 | CASSPRIAGLNEQFF | TGTGCCAGCTCACCAAGAATAGCGGGGTTGAATGAGCAGTTCTTC
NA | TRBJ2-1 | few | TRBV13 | CASSSDRTALGYNEQFF | TGTGCCAGCAGCTCGGACCGGACAGCCCTGGGATACAATGAGCAGTTCTTC
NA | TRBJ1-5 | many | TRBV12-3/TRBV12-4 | CASSLHQVGQPQHF | TGTGCCAGCAGTTTACACCAAGTGGGTCAGCCCCAGCATTTT
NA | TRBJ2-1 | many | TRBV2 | CASRAAPMEQFF | TGTGCCAGCAGAGCCGCCCCAATGGAGCAGTTCTTC
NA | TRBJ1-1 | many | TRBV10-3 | CAISTLRVGANTEAFF | TGTGCCATCAGTACCCTCAGGGTGGGGGCGAACACTGAAGCTTTCTTT
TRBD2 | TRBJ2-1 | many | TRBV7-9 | CASSLSSSGIVGNEQFF | TGTGCCAGCAGCTTGTCCTCTAGCGGGATCGTTGGGAATGAGCAGTTCTTC
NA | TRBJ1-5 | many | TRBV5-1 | CASSLGGAGGPQHF | TGCGCCAGCAGCTTGGGTGGCGCCGGGGGACCCCAGCATTTT
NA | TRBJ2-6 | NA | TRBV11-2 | CASSLDGVGGANVLTF | TGTGCCAGCAGCTTAGATGGGGTTGGTGGGGCCAACGTCCTGACTTTC